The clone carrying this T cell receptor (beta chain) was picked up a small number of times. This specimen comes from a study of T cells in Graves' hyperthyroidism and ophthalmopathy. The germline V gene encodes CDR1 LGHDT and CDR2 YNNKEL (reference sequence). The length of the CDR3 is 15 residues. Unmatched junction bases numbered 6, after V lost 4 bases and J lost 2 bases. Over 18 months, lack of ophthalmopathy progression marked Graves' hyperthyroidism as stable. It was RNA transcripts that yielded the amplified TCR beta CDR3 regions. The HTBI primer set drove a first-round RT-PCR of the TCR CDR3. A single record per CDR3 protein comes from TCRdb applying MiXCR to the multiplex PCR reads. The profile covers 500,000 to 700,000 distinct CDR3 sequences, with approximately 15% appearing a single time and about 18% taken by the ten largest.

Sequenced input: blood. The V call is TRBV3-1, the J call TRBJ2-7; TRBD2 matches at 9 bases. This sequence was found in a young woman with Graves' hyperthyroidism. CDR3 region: CASSPEGGRAYEQYF. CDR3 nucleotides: TGTGCCAGCAGCCCCGAGGGCGGGAGGGCCTACGAGCAGTACTTC.